These 13 T cell receptor beta chains came from one sample sequenced in a study of CD8 T cells in ankylosing spondylitis. TCRdb used MiXCR to reprocess the 5' RACE reads, holding one entry per CDR3 protein. Found here are some 130,000 distinct CDR3 sequences, about 7.3% of them singletons; the top ten hold 9.5% to 15%. Input material: blood, either unsorted or a sorted T cell fraction (not recorded which). The receptors were gathered from a female donor with ankylosing spondylitis or in good health (not recorded which).

This clonotype was counted at least ten times. This chain connects TRBV5-1 to TRBJ1-4; perhaps TRBD1 as D (5 bases). V lost 2 bases, J lost 3 bases, and 8 bases lay in between. The CDR3 sequence is 14 residues long. Germline V lookup: CDR1 SGHRS, CDR2 YFSETQ. The CDR3 reads CASSFGGANEKLFF. CDR3 nucleotides: TGCGCCAGCAGCTTCGGGGGGGCTAATGAAAAACTGTTTTTT.

This chain links TRBV30 with TRBJ2-3; tentative D call: TRBD2 (7 bases). The V end lost 4 bases, the J end lost 4 bases, and 9 bases lay between the germline ends. In germline, CDR1 is GTSNPN, CDR2 SVGIG (reference sequence). The CDR3 length is 12 residues. CDR3 sequence: CAWKGGPDTQYF. In DNA form, the CDR3 reads TGTGCCTGGAAGGGGGGGCCAGATACGCAGTATTTT.

V gene TRBV5-6 combines with J gene TRBJ2-3; possibly TRBD2 for D (6 bases). Germline CDR1 SGHDT, CDR2 YYEEEE. Deletions cut 2 bases from V and 10 bases from J, with 14 bases between. This CDR3 contains 13 residues. The CDR3 DNA reads as TGTGCCAGCAGCTTCGACCGGCCGGGGGCGCAGTATTTT. It encodes CASSFDRPGAQYF.

This CDR3 reads CASSEKPGTGGYSNQPQHF. CDR3 DNA sequence: TGTGCCAGCAGTGAAAAGCCCGGGACAGGGGGGTATAGCAATCAGCCCCAGCATTTT. The chain joins TRBV2 to TRBJ1-5; 11 bases map to TRBD1. Germline trimming cut 2 bases from V and 0 bases from J; bases unmatched to any gene: 9. CDR1 and CDR2 (germline): SNHLY, FYNNEI. The length of the CDR3 is 19 residues.

This clonotype was seen many times. V and J are TRBV7-2 and TRBJ1-6, with 10 bases lining up with TRBD1. With 5 bases clipped from V and 6 bases from J, the junction kept 4 bases outside the gene matches. CDR1 SGHTA and CDR2 FQGNSA come from the germline V gene. The CDR3 totals 15 residues. CDR3 in amino acids: CASSRQGAINSPLHF. In nucleotides, the CDR3 is TGTGCCAGCAGCCGACAGGGGGCGATTAATTCACCCCTCCACTTT.

This clonotype was recorded at least ten times. The V gene is TRBV6-1, the J gene TRBJ2-2; 11 bases fit TRBD1. After removal of 11 bases from V and 6 bases from J, the junction contained 8 bases not matched to a gene. The CDR3 length is 14 residues. Germline V gene data show CDR1 as MNHNS and CDR2 as SASEGT. The CDR3 region has the DNA TGTGCCGGGGACAGGGGGGTTTCCGCCGGGGAGCTGTTTTTT. As protein: CAGDRGVSAGELFF.

This clonotype was picked up many times. The chain couples TRBV20-1 to TRBJ2-4, with D unresolved. The CDR3 covers 11 residues. CDR1 is DFQATT, CDR2 SNEGSKA, per germline (reference sequence). Trimming stripped 4 bases from V and 7 bases from J, with 8 bases between. CDR3 DNA sequence: TGCAGTGCTACAGTGGGGAACATTCAGTACTTC. Translation gives CSATVGNIQYF.

The chain recombines TRBV6-5 with TRBJ2-7; D assignment may be TRBD1 or TRBD2 (5 bases each). The germline V gene has CDR1 MNHEY and CDR2 SVGAGI. The CDR3 runs to 15 residues. Between the trimmed V and J ends, which lost 4 bases and 0 bases, there was a span of 13 bases. The CDR3 nucleotides are TGTGCCAGCAGTTCACCCGGGACGGCCTCCTACGAGCAGTACTTC. This sequence encodes CASSSPGTASYEQYF.

This clonotype showed up many times. V and J are TRBV12-3 or TRBV12-4 and TRBJ1-1, with TRBD1 matching 8 bases. Losses at the gene ends were 7 bases for V and 1 base for J; bases not matched to a gene: 8. The CDR3 covers 15 residues. CDR3 sequence (DNA): TGTGCCAGCACCTTACCCCAGGGGGCGAACACTGAAGCTTTCTTT. As protein: CASTLPQGANTEAFF.

The V gene is TRBV30, the J gene TRBJ2-1; D possibly matches TRBD1 or TRBD2 (6 bases each). CDR3 length equals 15 residues. V lost 6 bases and J 5 bases, leaving 20 bases between the germline ends. Germline values: CDR1 GTSNPN, CDR2 SVGIG (reference sequence). CDR3 in DNA: TGTGCCTGCTCGGGGGCGCCCGGTGGGCACAATGAGCAGTTCTTC. It codes for CACSGAPGGHNEQFF. The full variable domain, in which reference TRBV30 and TRBJ2-1 provide the parts outside the CDR3, is SQTIHQWPATLVQPVGSPLSLECTVEGTSNPNLYWYRQAAGRGLQLLFYSVGIGQISSEVPQNLSASRPQDRQFILSSKKLLLSDSGFYLCACSGAPGGHNEQFFGPGTRLTVL.

This clonotype was picked up many times. The genes are TRBV12-3 or TRBV12-4 and TRBJ1-6, with no clear D. This CDR3 has 14 amino acids. Trimming left V 5 bases short and J 7 bases short, with 12 bases between. The CDR3 reads CASSLGPGNSPLHF. The CDR3 coding sequence is TGTGCCAGCAGTCTGGGTCCGGGGAATTCACCCCTCCACTTT.

In this sample, this clonotype turned up many times. The rearrangement links TRBV3-1 to TRBJ2-5, with D maybe TRBD2 (6 bases). The CDR3 has 13 residues. V shed 2 bases and J shed 5 bases, with 9 bases lying between them. Germline values: CDR1 LGHDT, CDR2 YNNKEL (reference sequence). The CDR3 DNA is TGTGCCAGCAGCCAATGGGCGGGGGAGACCCAGTACTTC. Translating gives CASSQWAGETQYF.

This clonotype was observed many times. The chain joins TRBV18 to TRBJ2-6, with D unclear. This CDR3 has 19 amino acids. With 2 bases removed from V and 0 bases from J, the gap between germline ends came to 17 bases. The V gene's germline CDR1 is KGHSH and CDR2 LQKENI. The CDR3 nucleotides read TGTGCCAGCTCACCATTAAATCAGGCATCTGTCTCTGGGGCCAACGTCCTGACTTTC. This gives the protein CASSPLNQASVSGANVLTF.